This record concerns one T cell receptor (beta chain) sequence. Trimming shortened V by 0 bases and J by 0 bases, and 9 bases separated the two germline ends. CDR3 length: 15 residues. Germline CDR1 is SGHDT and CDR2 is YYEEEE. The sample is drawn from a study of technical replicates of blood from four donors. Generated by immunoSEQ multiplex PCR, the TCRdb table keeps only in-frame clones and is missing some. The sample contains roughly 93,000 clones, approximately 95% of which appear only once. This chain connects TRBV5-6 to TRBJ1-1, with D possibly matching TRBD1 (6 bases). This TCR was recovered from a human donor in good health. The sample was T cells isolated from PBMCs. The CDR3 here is CASSLAGQLNTEAFF. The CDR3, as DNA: TGTGCCAGCAGCTTGGCCGGACAGTTGAACACTGAAGCTTTCTTT.